The following is a T cell receptor beta chain sequence with its context. The antigen is not known. For a library built for alpha chains, this beta chain is a stray read; little rests on its size. TCR cDNA molecules each had a unique molecular identifier. From the 5' RACE reads, TCRdb called clonotypes with MiXCR, one entry per CDR3 protein. This table holds hundreds of distinct CDR3 sequences, over 70% found once. The data are from a study of spatial heterogeneity in lung cancer. On the study more broadly: There were consistently more beta-chain sequences detected than alpha-chain sequences.

From germline, CDR1 is SGHTA and CDR2 FQGNSA. The CDR3 loop spans 15 amino acids. Trimming took off 5 bases at V and 4 bases at J, with 16 bases between the two ends. Broader study findings: Resection saw ubiquitous expanded tumor TCRs appear in blood more than follow-up did.

Time point reported: sample taken at primary tumor resection. Unsorted whole RNA from tumor, nontumor lung or frozen PBMC underwent sequencing. Samples were obtained from approximately 76 donors, all untreated early-stage non-small cell lung cancer patients. V gene TRBV7-2 combines with J gene TRBJ2-3, with a tentative D call TRBD1 (6 bases). The TCR sequence derives from a female donor with early-stage non-small cell lung cancer. The input for sequencing was PBMCs, taken at surgery. CDR3 protein: CASSEQTGGPDTQYF. In DNA form, the CDR3 reads TGTGCCAGCAGCGAACAGACAGGTGGCCCAGATACGCAGTATTTT.